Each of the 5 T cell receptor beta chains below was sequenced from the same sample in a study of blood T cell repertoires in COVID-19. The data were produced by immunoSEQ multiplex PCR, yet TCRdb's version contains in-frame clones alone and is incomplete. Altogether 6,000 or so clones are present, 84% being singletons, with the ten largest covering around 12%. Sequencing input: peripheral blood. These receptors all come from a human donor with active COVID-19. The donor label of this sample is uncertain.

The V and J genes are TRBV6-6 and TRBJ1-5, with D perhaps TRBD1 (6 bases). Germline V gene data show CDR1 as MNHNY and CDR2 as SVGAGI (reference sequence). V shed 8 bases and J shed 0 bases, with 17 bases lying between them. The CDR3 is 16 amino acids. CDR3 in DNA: TGTGCCAGCGTATACAGGGCCCAGGGTAGCAATCAGCCCCAGCATTTT. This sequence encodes CASVYRAQGSNQPQHF.

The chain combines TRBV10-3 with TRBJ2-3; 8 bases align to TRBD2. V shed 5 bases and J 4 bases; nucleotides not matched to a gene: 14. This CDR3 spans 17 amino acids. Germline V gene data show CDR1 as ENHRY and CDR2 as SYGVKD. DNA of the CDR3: TGTGCCATCAGTCCCCGAGTCGGGCTAGCGGGTTCAGATACGCAGTATTTT. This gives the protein CAISPRVGLAGSDTQYF.

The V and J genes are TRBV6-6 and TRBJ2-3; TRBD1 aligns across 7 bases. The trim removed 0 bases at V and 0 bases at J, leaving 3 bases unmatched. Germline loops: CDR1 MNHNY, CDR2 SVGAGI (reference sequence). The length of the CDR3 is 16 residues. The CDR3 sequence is CASSYSGTESTDTQYF. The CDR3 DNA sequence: TGTGCCAGCAGTTACTCGGGGACAGAGAGCACAGATACGCAGTATTTT.

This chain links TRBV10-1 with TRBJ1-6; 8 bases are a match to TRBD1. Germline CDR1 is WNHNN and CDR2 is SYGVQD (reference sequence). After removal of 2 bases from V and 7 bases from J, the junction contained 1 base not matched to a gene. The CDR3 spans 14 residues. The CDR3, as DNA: TGCGCCAGCAGTGAGGCAGGGGGCAATTCACCCCTCCACTTT. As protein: CASSEAGGNSPLHF.

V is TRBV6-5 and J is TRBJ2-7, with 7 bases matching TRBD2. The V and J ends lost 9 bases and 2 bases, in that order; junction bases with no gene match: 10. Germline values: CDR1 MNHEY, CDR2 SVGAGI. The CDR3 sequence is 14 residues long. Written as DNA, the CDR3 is TGTGCCAGTAGTATGCGGGAGAGGACCTACGAGCAGTACTTC. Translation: CASSMRERTYEQYF.